The entry below describes one T cell receptor (beta chain). Described time point: after neoadjuvant nivolumab, at surgical resection. Patients had newly diagnosed, untreated stage II-IVA oral cavity squamous cell carcinoma. The table came from immunoSEQ multiplex PCR; TCRdb's copy has only in-frame clones and leaves some out. Among about 14,000 clones, about 74% were seen once, and the ten largest hold 2.5% to 3%. Germline V gene lookup returns CDR1 WNHNN and CDR2 SYGVQD (reference sequence). The CDR3 spans 13 residues. With 5 bases removed from V and 1 base from J, the gap between germline ends came to 8 bases. This record belongs to a study of neoadjuvant anti-PD-1 for oral cavity cancer. For the study at large: Patients without progression got a fourth dose around day 43.

Sequenced material: PBMCs, taken after nivolumab (anti-PD-1) treatment. The receptor was isolated from a person aged 35-79 years with oral cavity squamous cell carcinoma. This chain joins TRBV10-1 and TRBJ2-5; a possible D gene is TRBD1 (5 bases). The CDR3 region has the DNA TGCGCCAGCAGTTCAGGGATCCAAGAGACCCAGTACTTC. Its protein product is CASSSGIQETQYF.